Below, one TCR beta chain is given with its context. What it recognizes is unknown. The method was immunoSEQ multiplex PCR; TCRdb's version includes in-frame clones alone and lacks a portion of them. The repertoire includes 85,000 to 100,000 clones, 60% to 80% of them detected once, and 1.5% to 2.5% sits in the top ten. From germline, CDR1 is SGDLS and CDR2 YYNGEE. This CDR3 comprises 14 residues. V was trimmed by 4 bases and J by 4 bases, leaving 12 bases between them. The data were obtained in a study of fetal regulatory T cell absence and autoimmunity. The study's findings and limits: Oligoclonal TCR enrichment in pancreas over cord blood reached over 90-fold for some clones.

This TCR was recovered from a male donor with IPEX syndrome. Sequencing was carried out using pancreas tissue. The V and J genes are TRBV9 and TRBJ2-1; weak D call: TRBD1 (6 bases). This chain's CDR3 is CASSLQDRYNEQFF. Here the CDR3 DNA reads TGTGCCAGCAGCTTACAAGACAGGTACAATGAGCAGTTCTTC.